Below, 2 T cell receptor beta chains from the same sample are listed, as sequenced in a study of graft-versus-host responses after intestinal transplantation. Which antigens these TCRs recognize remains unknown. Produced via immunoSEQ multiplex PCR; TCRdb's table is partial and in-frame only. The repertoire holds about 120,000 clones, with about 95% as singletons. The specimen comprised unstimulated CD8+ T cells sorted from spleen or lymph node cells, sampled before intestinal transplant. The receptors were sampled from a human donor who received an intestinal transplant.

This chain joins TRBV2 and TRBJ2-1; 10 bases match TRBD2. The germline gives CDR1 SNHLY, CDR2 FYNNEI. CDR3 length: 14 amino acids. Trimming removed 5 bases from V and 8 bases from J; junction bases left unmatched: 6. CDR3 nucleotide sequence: TGTGCCAGCAGTACTAGCGGGAACGGCTATGAGCAGTTCTTC. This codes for CASSTSGNGYEQFF.

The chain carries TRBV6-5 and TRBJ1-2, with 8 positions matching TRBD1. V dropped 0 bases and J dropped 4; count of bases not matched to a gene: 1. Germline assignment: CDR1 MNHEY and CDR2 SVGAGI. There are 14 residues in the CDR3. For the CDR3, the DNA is TGTGCCAGCAGTTACTCGGGACAGGCCTATGGCTACACCTTC. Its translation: CASSYSGQAYGYTF.